The rows below give T cell receptor beta chains drawn from one sample of a study of T cell changes during pregnancy in multiple sclerosis. Only in-frame clones appear in the TCRdb table, and some are missing; sequencing was by immunoSEQ multiplex PCR. The data contain about 17,000 clones, approximately 86% of them singletons. The material was CD8+ T cells from peripheral blood mononuclear cells, obtained after pregnancy. Receptor source: a female donor in good health, enrolled as a control in a pregnancy study. Each CDR3 is given with its conserved first and last residue. Fields, in order: V gene, clone size, D gene, J gene, CDR3 DNA, CDR3 protein. The D gene is left open where the match is weak. Rows give clone size only sometimes, using once, few, many, or a class for an expanded clone.

V: TRBV27; size: .; D: TRBD2; J: TRBJ2-1; DNA: TGTGCCAGCAAAGAACTAGCGGGGCTCTACAATGAGCAGTTCTTC; CDR3: CASKELAGLYNEQFF
V: TRBV2; size: .; D: .; J: TRBJ2-7; DNA: TGTGCCAGCAGAGAGGAGGGCTACGAGCAGTACTTC; CDR3: CASREEGYEQYF
V: TRBV6-6; size: few; D: .; J: TRBJ2-5; DNA: TGTGCCAGCACTTGGGCGCGCCGGGAGACCCAGTACTTC; CDR3: CASTWARRETQYF
V: TRBV6-5; size: .; D: TRBD2; J: TRBJ2-1; DNA: TGTGCCAGCAGCACACTAGCGACCTACAATGAGCAGTTCTTC; CDR3: CASSTLATYNEQFF
V: TRBV4-2; size: .; D: TRBD1; J: TRBJ2-7; DNA: TGTGCCAGCAGCCAAGATAGGGCAGGGGGTTACGAGCAGTACTTC; CDR3: CASSQDRAGGYEQYF
V: TRBV7-9; size: .; D: .; J: TRBJ2-7; DNA: TGTGCCAGCAGCGGGGACACCACCTACGAGCAGTACTTC; CDR3: CASSGDTTYEQYF
V: TRBV5-4; size: .; D: TRBD1; J: TRBJ1-1; DNA: TGTGCCAGCAGCTCACGACAGGGGGGGGACACTGAAGCTTTCTTT; CDR3: CASSSRQGGDTEAFF
V: TRBV2; size: .; D: .; J: TRBJ1-6; DNA: TGTGCCAGCAGTGAAGACAGGGTGAGGGATTCACCCCTCCACTTT; CDR3: CASSEDRVRDSPLHF
V: TRBV27; size: .; D: .; J: TRBJ1-1; DNA: TGTGCCAGCAGTACTTTAACGAACACTGAAGCTTTCTTT; CDR3: CASSTLTNTEAFF
V: TRBV28; size: .; D: .; J: TRBJ1-5; DNA: TGTGCCAGCAGTTTCAGAGGGGGACAGCCCCAGCATTTT; CDR3: CASSFRGGQPQHF
V: TRBV7-2; size: .; D: .; J: TRBJ1-5; DNA: TGTGCCAGCAGCCTCCTCAGGACTTGGCCCCAGCATTTT; CDR3: CASSLLRTWPQHF
V: TRBV6-5; size: .; D: .; J: TRBJ1-1; DNA: TGTGCCAGCAGTGCCCGGGTCACAAATGAGGCTTTCTTT; CDR3: CASSARVTNEAFF
V: TRBV2; size: .; D: TRBD1; J: TRBJ1-6; DNA: TGTGCCAGCAGCGCCGGGACAGGGAATTCACCCCTCCACTTT; CDR3: CASSAGTGNSPLHF
V: TRBV27; size: .; D: TRBD1; J: TRBJ1-5; DNA: TGTGCCAGCAGTTTCACAGGGGACAATCAGCCCCAGCATTTT; CDR3: CASSFTGDNQPQHF
V: TRBV15; size: .; D: .; J: TRBJ2-7; DNA: TGTGCCACCAGCAGAGTTCCCGGGGGAAGCTACGAGCAGTACTTC; CDR3: CATSRVPGGSYEQYF
V: TRBV10-3; size: .; D: .; J: TRBJ2-1; DNA: TGTGCCATCAGTGAGGGCTTCGGGTACAATGAGCAGTTCTTC; CDR3: CAISEGFGYNEQFF
V: TRBV10-1; size: .; D: .; J: TRBJ2-2; DNA: TGCGCCAGCAGTGAGTCTAGCGGTCGAGGCACCGGGGAGCTGTTTTTT; CDR3: CASSESSGRGTGELFF
V: TRBV7-2; size: .; D: TRBD2; J: TRBJ2-2; DNA: TGTGCCAGCAGCTTAGGGCCTAGCGGGAGCACCGGGGAGCTGTTTTTT; CDR3: CASSLGPSGSTGELFF
V: TRBV9; size: few; D: TRBD2; J: TRBJ2-7; DNA: TGTGCCAGCAGCGTAGGGACTAGCGGGGACTACGAGCAGTACTTC; CDR3: CASSVGTSGDYEQYF
V: TRBV19; size: .; D: .; J: TRBJ1-2; DNA: TGTGCCAGTAGTATACAGACAAACGATGGCTACACCTTC; CDR3: CASSIQTNDGYTF
V: TRBV7-9; size: .; D: .; J: TRBJ1-2; DNA: TGTGCCAGCAGCTTAGTCGGGGACTTCCCTGACGCAGGCTATGGCTACACCTTC; CDR3: CASSLVGDFPDAGYGYTF
V: TRBV7-9; size: .; D: .; J: TRBJ1-1; DNA: TGTGCCAGCAGCCAGGGAGTCGGCGGGGGGCTTTGGAACACTGAAGCTTTCTTT; CDR3: CASSQGVGGGLWNTEAFF
V: TRBV5-4; size: .; D: TRBD1; J: TRBJ1-2; DNA: TGTGCCAGCAGCACCAGGACAGGCGGGGACTATGGCTACACCTTC; CDR3: CASSTRTGGDYGYTF
V: TRBV2; size: .; D: .; J: TRBJ2-2; DNA: TGTGCCAGCAGTGACCTGGGACCGGCGGGAACCGGGGAGCTGTTTTTT; CDR3: CASSDLGPAGTGELFF
V: TRBV6-4; size: .; D: .; J: TRBJ2-3; DNA: TGTGCCAGCAGTGACGGGAGCGACACAGATACGCAGTATTTT; CDR3: CASSDGSDTDTQYF
V: TRBV7-9; size: .; D: .; J: TRBJ2-2; DNA: TGTGCCAGCAGCTCCCGGGACTCGAACACCGGGGAGCTGTTTTTT; CDR3: CASSSRDSNTGELFF
V: TRBV2; size: .; D: TRBD1; J: TRBJ2-4; DNA: TGTGCCAGCAGTGAGGAGGACAGGGGCGACAAAAACATTCAGTACTTC; CDR3: CASSEEDRGDKNIQYF
V: TRBV10-3; size: .; D: TRBD2; J: TRBJ2-7; DNA: TGTGCCACTCTAGCGGGAAACGAGCAGTACTTC; CDR3: CATLAGNEQYF